The 14 T cell receptor beta chains listed next were all sequenced from one sample in a study of T cells after yellow fever vaccination. TCRdb redid the calling of the 5' RACE reads with MiXCR, one entry per CDR3 protein. The table shows hundreds of thousands of distinct CDR3 sequences, with roughly 13% occurring only once. This material consisted of PBMCs, taken on the day of the yellow fever booster vaccination. All receptors derive from a man aged 25 to 40 who received the YFV17D yellow fever vaccine.

The chain couples TRBV24-1 to TRBJ2-1, with TRBD2 as a possible D gene (5 bases). Germline values: CDR1 KGHDR, CDR2 SFDVKD. V lost 7 bases, J lost 7 bases, and 16 bases lay in between. This CDR3 spans 14 amino acids. The CDR3 region has the DNA TGTGCCACCAGCAGCGGTTGGAGAGGAAATGAGCAGTTCTTC. Translated, it gives CATSSGWRGNEQFF.

The V and J genes are TRBV29-1 and TRBJ2-3, with a tentative D call TRBD2 (6 bases). CDR3 length: 13 residues. Germline V lookup: CDR1 SQVTM, CDR2 ANQGSEA. Trimming removed 7 bases at V and 0 bases at J, with 11 bases between. The CDR3, as DNA: TGCAGCGGATTAGCGGAGAGCACAGATACGCAGTATTTT. It is translated as CSGLAESTDTQYF.

The table lists this clonotype with a few counts. The chain joins TRBV5-1 to TRBJ1-1; D is undetermined. The CDR3 spans 14 residues. Germline V gives CDR1 SGHRS, CDR2 YFSETQ. V gave up 0 bases and J gave up 1 base, with 7 bases separating them. Written as DNA, the CDR3 is TGCGCCAGCAGCTTGGAGCACCCGAACACTGAAGCTTTCTTT. It is translated as CASSLEHPNTEAFF.

This chain links TRBV24-1 with TRBJ2-1; 7 nucleotides agree with TRBD2. The germline V gene has CDR1 KGHDR and CDR2 SFDVKD. J lost 1 base, V lost 5 bases, and 7 bases had no gene match. This CDR3 has 16 amino acids. The CDR3, as DNA: TGTGCCACCAGTGGGGGCAGCGGGGTGTCCTACAATGAGCAGTTCTTC. It yields the protein CATSGGSGVSYNEQFF.

This clonotype was detected many times. This chain uses TRBV20-1 with TRBJ2-3; a possible D gene is TRBD2 (8 bases). Germline V gene data show CDR1 as DFQATT and CDR2 as SNEGSKA (reference sequence). CDR3 size: 16 residues. The V end was cut by 8 bases, the J end by 6 bases, with 27 bases between. The CDR3, as DNA: TGCAGTACCACCCTCCGGGAGGGGGCAGGATCGGATACGCAGTATTTT. As protein: CSTTLREGAGSDTQYF.

The rearrangement uses TRBV20-1 and TRBJ2-5; D not certain. CDR3 length: 13 amino acids. Germline V lookup: CDR1 DFQATT, CDR2 SNEGSKA (reference sequence). The ends were cut back, 6 bases at V and 1 base at J, with 12 bases in the middle. CDR3 region: CSATFGPQETQYF. In DNA, the CDR3 is TGCAGTGCCACGTTCGGGCCCCAAGAGACCCAGTACTTC.

This clonotype was detected only a few times. This chain uses TRBV30 with TRBJ2-1; TRBD2 aligns across 11 bases. This CDR3 is built from 15 residues. V gave up 5 bases and J gave up 6 bases; unmatched junction bases: 9. The germline CDR1 and CDR2 sequences are GTSNPN and SVGIG (reference sequence). The DNA of the CDR3 is TGTGCCTGGGGCTTTACTAGCGGGAGTAGCAATGAGCAGTTCTTC. It specifies CAWGFTSGSSNEQFF. Drawing the rest from reference TRBV30 and TRBJ2-1, the complete variable domain is SQTIHQWPATLVQPVGSPLSLECTVEGTSNPNLYWYRQAAGRGLQLLFYSVGIGQISSEVPQNLSASRPQDRQFILSSKKLLLSDSGFYLCAWGFTSGSSNEQFFGPGTRLTVL.

This rearrangement joins TRBV7-2 to TRBJ2-3, with TRBD2 matching over 11 bases. V trimming: 1 base; J trimming: 2 bases; junction bases outside the gene matches: 2. The germline CDR1 and CDR2 sequences are SGHTA and FQGNSA. This CDR3 has 16 amino acids. In DNA, the CDR3 is TGTGCCAGCAGCTTAGGACTAGCGGGACCCACAGATACGCAGTATTTT. Translated: CASSLGLAGPTDTQYF.

The chain carries TRBV29-1 and TRBJ2-5; D remains unclear. This CDR3 region has 14 residues. Germline CDR1 and CDR2: SQVTM and ANQGSEA. V lost 5 bases and J lost 1, with 14 bases in between. CDR3 protein: CSVRVRQLQETQYF. CDR3 nucleotide sequence: TGCAGCGTTCGTGTTCGGCAACTCCAAGAGACCCAGTACTTC.

This clonotype was counted between two and nine times. V and J are TRBV4-3 and TRBJ2-2; 9 bases fit TRBD2. The V gene's germline CDR1 is LGHNA and CDR2 YSLEER. Unmatched junction bases numbered 6, after V lost 1 base and J lost 9 bases. The CDR3 is made up of 15 amino acids. The CDR3 nucleotides read TGCGCCAGCAGCCAAGTAATTAGCGGGAGTAGGGAGCTGTTTTTT. Encoded protein: CASSQVISGSRELFF.

The genes are TRBV5-1 and TRBJ2-7; 9 positions agree with TRBD1. The CDR3 sequence is 15 residues long. The V segment lost 4 bases and the J segment 3 bases; nucleotides outside the gene matches: 8. CDR1 and CDR2 (germline): SGHRS, YFSETQ. The CDR3 DNA is TGCGCCAGCAGCCGGGGACAGGGTGGAAACTACGAGCAGTACTTC. The encoded protein is CASSRGQGGNYEQYF. Full variable domain (missing parts from reference TRBV5-1 and TRBJ2-7): KAGVTQTPRYLIKTRGQQVTLSCSPISGHRSVSWYQQTPGQGLQFLFEYFSETQRNKGNFPGRFSGRQFSNSRSEMNVSTLELGDSALYLCASSRGQGGNYEQYFGPGTRLTVT.

This clonotype was detected a few times. This rearrangement joins TRBV28 to TRBJ2-5, with D tentatively TRBD1 (6 bases). Looked up from germline, CDR1 is MDHEN and CDR2 is SYDVKM. V gave up 4 bases and J gave up 5 bases, with 20 bases separating them. The CDR3 runs to 16 residues. The CDR3 DNA reads TGTGCCAGCAGTTCACTCCTCGAGGGGGTTTCGGAGACCCAGTACTTC. Amino acids: CASSSLLEGVSETQYF.

This clonotype was counted a few times. This chain joins TRBV7-9 and TRBJ2-7; 13 bases agree with TRBD2. With V trimmed by 5 bases and J by 3 bases, 4 bases remained unmatched. CDR1 and CDR2 from the germline V gene are SEHNR and FQNEAQ (reference sequence). The CDR3 loop spans 15 amino acids. CDR3 in amino acids: CASSLGLAGFYEQYF. DNA of the CDR3: TGTGCCAGCAGCCTGGGACTAGCGGGATTCTACGAGCAGTACTTC.

This clonotype was recorded a few times. The chain couples TRBV28 to TRBJ2-5, with D perhaps TRBD1 (5 bases). The CDR3 has 14 amino acids. In germline, CDR1 is MDHEN, CDR2 SYDVKM. V lost 4 bases, J lost 3 bases, and 12 bases lay in between. CDR3 loop: CASSSRQTEETQYF. CDR3 DNA: TGTGCCAGCAGTTCCCGACAGACCGAAGAGACCCAGTACTTC.